Below are 13 T cell receptor beta chains sequenced from a single sample in a study of blood T cell repertoires in COVID-19. TCRdb's table, derived via immunoSEQ multiplex PCR, lists solely in-frame clones and lacks some. Among roughly 450,000 clones listed, 90% were seen once. The sequenced material came from PBMCs or T cells enriched from blood (not recorded which). These receptors were taken from a man aged 18 to 35 who had recovered from COVID-19.

Concerning this clone itself: At the DNA level, this CDR3 is encoded by other sequences in the same sample as well. V gene TRBV18 combines with J gene TRBJ2-3, with unresolved D. The CDR3 covers 13 residues. Trimming pared 2 bases from V and 3 bases from J, leaving 6 bases between. The germline V gene has CDR1 KGHSH and CDR2 LQKENI. CDR3 in amino acids: CASSPGLTDTQYF. DNA for the CDR3: TGTGCCAGCTCACCAGGTCTAACAGATACGCAGTATTTT. The whole variable domain, remainder taken from reference TRBV18 and TRBJ2-3, is NAGVMQNPRHLVRRRGQEARLRCSPMKGHSHVYWYRQLPEEGLKFMVYLQKENIIDESGMPKERFSAEFPKEGPSILRIQQVVRGDSAAYFCASSPGLTDTQYFGPGTRLTVL.

V gene TRBV11-3 combines with J gene TRBJ2-1; 7 bases map to TRBD2. V was pared by 1 base and J by 0 bases, with 9 bases of the junction left unmatched. Germline V gives CDR1 SGHNT, CDR2 YENEEA. The CDR3 is 18 residues long. CDR3 sequence reads: CASSLAPLARSSYNEQFF. CDR3 DNA sequence: TGTGCCAGCAGCTTAGCCCCACTAGCGCGAAGCTCCTACAATGAGCAGTTCTTC.

The chain uses TRBV5-5 and TRBJ1-5, with TRBD1 matching over 9 bases. The germline CDR1 and CDR2 sequences are SGHKS and YYEKEE (reference sequence). After removal of 6 bases from V and 6 bases from J, the junction contained 4 bases not matched to a gene. The CDR3 extends over 13 amino acids. The CDR3 loop reads CASNRGQGQPQHF. The CDR3 nucleotides read TGTGCCAGCAACCGGGGACAGGGTCAGCCCCAGCATTTT.

The rearrangement joins TRBV10-3 to TRBJ1-1, with 8 nucleotides matching TRBD1. Trimming at V came to 6 bases and at J to 11 bases, leaving 11 bases not matched to a gene. The CDR3 length is 13 residues. Germline CDR1 ENHRY, CDR2 SYGVKD. The CDR3 DNA reads TGTGCCATCAGGGAGGGGGGACAGGCTTGTGCTTTCTTT. Encoded protein: CAIREGGQACAFF.

The gene calls are TRBV7-9 and TRBJ1-5; D might be TRBD1 (6 bases). Trimming cost V 1 base and J 7 bases, with 17 bases left between them. Germline V lookup: CDR1 SEHNR, CDR2 FQNEAQ (reference sequence). The CDR3 is 16 residues long. The CDR3, as DNA: TGTGCCAGCAGCTTAGGAGCCGAAAGGGGGAGCCAGCCCCAGCATTTT. Amino acid sequence: CASSLGAERGSQPQHF.

This chain connects TRBV6-5 to TRBJ2-7, with TRBD1 as a possible D gene (5 bases). Per the germline V gene, CDR1 is MNHEY and CDR2 is SVGAGI. Trimming pared 8 bases from V and 4 bases from J, leaving 12 bases between. The CDR3 is made up of 12 amino acids. The DNA for the CDR3 is TGTGCCAGCGAGCAGGGTCGGTACGAGCAGTACTTC. This codes for CASEQGRYEQYF.

This rearrangement joins TRBV7-8 to TRBJ1-2; no clear D. CDR3 length equals 14 residues. V lost 4 bases, J lost 6 bases, and 15 bases lay in between. The germline gives CDR1 SGHVS, CDR2 FQNEAQ. The CDR3 bases are TGTGCCAGCAGCTGGGATGAGGGATGGGATGGCTACACCTTC. It translates to CASSWDEGWDGYTF.

This rearrangement joins TRBV3-1 (or the pseudogene TRBV3-2) to TRBJ1-3, with 8 bases aligning to TRBD1. The V gene's germline CDR1 is LGHDT and CDR2 YNNKEL (reference sequence). V gave up 4 bases and J gave up 4 bases; unmatched junction bases: 3. This CDR3 has 14 amino acids. The CDR3 region has the DNA TGTGCCAGCAGCCGAGCAGGGGGCGGAAACACCATATATTTT. Its protein is CASSRAGGGNTIYF.

The V call is TRBV11-1, the J call TRBJ2-3, with 11 bases that match TRBD1. CDR1 and CDR2 (germline): SGHAT, FQDESV (reference sequence). This CDR3 region has 16 residues. After removal of 5 bases from V and 2 bases from J, the junction contained 6 bases not matched to a gene. CDR3 region: CASSPGTGGITDTQYF. The CDR3 bases are TGTGCCAGCAGCCCAGGGACAGGGGGTATCACAGATACGCAGTATTTT.

The chain's CDR3 is CASSGNSGRTSTDTQYF. The CDR3 bases are TGTGCCAGTAGTGGAAATAGCGGGAGGACGAGCACAGATACGCAGTATTTT. This chain links TRBV19 with TRBJ2-3, with 10 bases fitting TRBD2. Germline CDR1 is LNHDA and CDR2 is SQIVND (reference sequence). Trimming took 5 bases from V and 0 from J; bases not matched to a gene: 8. The CDR3 runs to 17 residues.

The CDR3: CASSPAGGRDTEAFF. The CDR3 nucleotides read TGTGCCAGCAGCCCCGCGGGGGGCCGGGACACTGAAGCTTTCTTT. This chain connects TRBV9 to TRBJ1-1, with D possibly TRBD1 on 6 matching bases. CDR1 and CDR2 (germline): SGDLS, YYNGEE. Trimming removed 4 bases from V and 3 bases from J, with 16 bases in between. The CDR3 loop spans 15 amino acids.

This chain links TRBV11-2 with TRBJ1-2; no definite D call. CDR1 is SGHAT and CDR2 is FQNNGV in the germline V gene. The CDR3 is 19 residues long. Trimming shortened V by 3 bases and J by 6 bases, and 29 bases separated the two germline ends. As DNA, the CDR3 is TGTGCCAGCAGCTTCGTGAGGGAGGATGTATCCCAAAGATGGAATGGCTACACCTTC. Translating it yields CASSFVREDVSQRWNGYTF.

V gene TRBV28 combines with J gene TRBJ1-5; weak D call: TRBD1 (6 bases). There are 16 residues in the CDR3. Germline CDR1 and CDR2: MDHEN and SYDVKM. V was pared by 6 bases and J by 6 bases, with 21 bases between. CDR3 DNA sequence: TGTGCCAGCAGCTTTTCCGGACAGAGCGTTGGTCAGCCCCAGCATTTT. As protein: CASSFSGQSVGQPQHF. The full variable domain, rest sourced from reference TRBV28 and TRBJ1-5, is DVKVTQSSRYLVKRTGEKVFLECVQDMDHENMFWYRQDPGLGLRLIYFSYDVKMKEKGDIPEGYSVSREKKERFSLILESASTNQTSMYLCASSFSGQSVGQPQHFGDGTRLSIL.